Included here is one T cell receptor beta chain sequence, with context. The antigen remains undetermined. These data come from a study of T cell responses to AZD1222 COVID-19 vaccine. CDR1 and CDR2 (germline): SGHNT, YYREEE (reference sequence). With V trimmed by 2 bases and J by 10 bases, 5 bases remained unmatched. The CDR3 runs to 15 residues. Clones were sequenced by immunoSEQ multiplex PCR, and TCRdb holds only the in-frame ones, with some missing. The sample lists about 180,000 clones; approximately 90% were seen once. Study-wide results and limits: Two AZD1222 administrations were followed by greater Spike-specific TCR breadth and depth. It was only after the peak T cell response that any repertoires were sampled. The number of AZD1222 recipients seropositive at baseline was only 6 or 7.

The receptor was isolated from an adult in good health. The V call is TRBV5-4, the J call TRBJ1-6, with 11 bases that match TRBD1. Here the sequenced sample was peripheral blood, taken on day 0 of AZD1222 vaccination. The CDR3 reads CASSFPGQGGSPLHF. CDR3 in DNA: TGTGCCAGCAGCTTTCCGGGACAGGGGGGGTCACCCCTCCACTTT.